These T cell receptor beta chains were read from a single sample in a study of cytomegalovirus exposure and HLA in healthy donors. Clones were sequenced by immunoSEQ multiplex PCR, and TCRdb holds only the in-frame ones, with some missing. The sample lists approximately 97,000 clones; roughly three quarters were seen once. Sequences were obtained from PBMCs. The receptors were gathered from a male donor in good health and CMV-seropositive. The CDR3 runs from the conserved cysteine through the conserved F or W. The D gene is left open where the match is weak. The listing skips clone size in some rows; elsewhere it reads once, few, many or a size class.

D: TRBD2; V: TRBV5-1; size: few; J: TRBJ2-1; CDR3: CASSREGGYEQFF; DNA: TGCGCCAGCAGCCGGGAGGGCGGGTATGAGCAGTTCTTC
D: TRBD1; V: TRBV30; size: -; J: TRBJ1-5; CDR3: CAWRDRGNSNQPQHF; DNA: TGTGCCTGGAGGGACAGGGGAAATAGCAATCAGCCCCAGCATTTT
D: -; V: TRBV19; size: once; J: TRBJ1-5; CDR3: CASSIRGPGNQPQHF; DNA: TGTGCCAGTAGTATTCGGGGTCCGGGCAATCAGCCCCAGCATTTT
D: -; V: TRBV19; size: -; J: TRBJ1-5; CDR3: CASTAGLGRGNQPQHF; DNA: TGTGCCAGTACGGCGGGCTTGGGAAGGGGCAATCAGCCCCAGCATTTT
D: TRBD1; V: TRBV5-5; size: -; J: TRBJ1-6; CDR3: CASSLVDRASGNSPLHF; DNA: TGTGCCAGCAGCTTGGTGGACAGGGCTAGTGGTAATTCACCCCTCCACTTT
D: TRBD1; V: TRBV13; size: few; J: TRBJ1-1; CDR3: CASSLGGGGWTEAFF; DNA: TGTGCCAGCAGCTTAGGAGGGGGCGGGTGGACTGAAGCTTTCTTT
D: -; V: TRBV30; size: -; J: TRBJ2-1; CDR3: CACPSAGSYNEQFF; DNA: TGTGCCTGCCCTAGCGCCGGCTCCTACAATGAGCAGTTCTTC
D: -; V: TRBV6-5; size: -; J: TRBJ1-1; CDR3: CASSYASGRGTEAFF; DNA: TGTGCCAGCAGTTACGCCTCCGGGCGCGGGACTGAAGCTTTCTTT
D: -; V: TRBV7-8; size: -; J: TRBJ1-2; CDR3: CASSLVWGEGGLGYGYTF; DNA: TGTGCCAGCAGCTTAGTCTGGGGGGAAGGAGGACTAGGCTATGGCTACACCTTC
D: TRBD1; V: TRBV19; size: -; J: TRBJ1-1; CDR3: CASSRDRVAPEAFF; DNA: TGTGCCAGTAGTCGGGACAGGGTGGCCCCTGAAGCTTTCTTT
D: -; V: TRBV9; size: -; J: TRBJ1-4; CDR3: CASSGSTSGEKLFF; DNA: TGTGCCAGCAGCGGTTCTACCAGCGGTGAAAAACTGTTTTTT
D: -; V: TRBV15; size: -; J: TRBJ2-1; CDR3: CATSRVENEQFF; DNA: TGTGCCACCAGCAGAGTGGAGAATGAGCAGTTCTTC
D: TRBD1; V: TRBV5-1; size: -; J: TRBJ1-4; CDR3: CASSPSGTGDEKLFF; DNA: TGCGCCAGCTCCCCCTCCGGGACAGGGGACGAAAAACTGTTTTTT
D: -; V: TRBV30; size: -; J: TRBJ1-1; CDR3: CAWSVLEVNTEAFF; DNA: TGTGCCTGGAGTGTACTTGAGGTGAACACTGAAGCTTTCTTT
D: -; V: TRBV7-2; size: -; J: TRBJ1-1; CDR3: CASSLESASEAFF; DNA: TGTGCCAGCAGCTTAGAGAGTGCGTCAGAAGCTTTCTTT
D: TRBD2; V: TRBV7-2; size: -; J: TRBJ2-2; CDR3: CASSPGLAGAQRGELFF; DNA: TGTGCCAGCAGCCCGGGACTAGCGGGGGCCCAGCGTGGGGAGCTGTTTTTT
D: TRBD2; V: TRBV27; size: -; J: TRBJ2-2; CDR3: CASSPRTSGGWTGELFF; DNA: TGTGCCAGCAGTCCAAGGACTAGCGGGGGGTGGACCGGGGAGCTGTTTTTT
D: -; V: TRBV5-1; size: -; J: TRBJ2-7; CDR3: CASSLSAGQVSYEQYF; DNA: TGCGCCAGCAGCTTGTCAGCGGGACAGGTCTCCTACGAGCAGTACTTC
D: TRBD1; V: TRBV15; size: -; J: TRBJ2-7; CDR3: CATSRARGGSSYEQYF; DNA: TGTGCCACCAGCAGAGCTCGAGGGGGCAGCTCCTACGAGCAGTACTTC
D: TRBD2; V: TRBV4-1; size: -; J: TRBJ2-1; CDR3: CASSQISGGDHNEQFF; DNA: TGCGCCAGCAGCCAAATAAGCGGGGGAGATCACAATGAGCAGTTCTTC
D: TRBD1; V: TRBV5-6; size: -; J: TRBJ1-2; CDR3: CASSGDRSNYGYTF; DNA: TGTGCCAGCAGCGGGGACAGGTCTAACTATGGCTACACCTTC
D: -; V: TRBV27; size: few; J: TRBJ1-1; CDR3: CASSLTAVNTEAFF; DNA: TGTGCCAGCAGTTTAACGGCGGTGAACACTGAAGCTTTCTTT
D: -; V: TRBV7-3; size: -; J: TRBJ1-2; CDR3: CASSPQGNYGYTF; DNA: TGTGCCAGCAGCCCACAGGGTAACTATGGCTACACCTTC
D: TRBD1; V: TRBV28; size: -; J: TRBJ1-2; CDR3: CASSLGRGGGGYTF; DNA: TGTGCCAGCAGTTTGGGCCGAGGGGGCGGTGGCTACACCTTC
D: -; V: TRBV7-9; size: -; J: TRBJ2-7; CDR3: CASSSTSYEQYF; DNA: TGTGCCAGCAGCTCCACTAGCTACGAGCAGTACTTC
D: -; V: TRBV18; size: -; J: TRBJ1-1; CDR3: CASSPTLRENTEAFF; DNA: TGTGCCAGCTCACCTACCCTCAGGGAGAACACTGAAGCTTTCTTT
D: TRBD1; V: TRBV12-5; size: -; J: TRBJ1-2; CDR3: CASGSTGLGGYTF; DNA: TGTGCTAGTGGTTCGACAGGGCTAGGTGGCTACACCTTC
D: -; V: TRBV30; size: -; J: TRBJ1-5; CDR3: CAWSRKALPGNQPQHF; DNA: TGTGCCTGGAGTCGGAAGGCCCTACCAGGAAATCAGCCCCAGCATTTT
D: -; V: TRBV28; size: few; J: TRBJ2-7; CDR3: CASSPPINTNPYEQYF; DNA: TGTGCCAGCAGTCCTCCCATCAACACAAACCCCTACGAGCAGTACTTC
D: TRBD1; V: TRBV4-3; size: -; J: TRBJ1-2; CDR3: CASSQSTGTGDGYTF; DNA: TGCGCCAGCAGCCAATCGACCGGGACAGGGGATGGCTACACCTTC
D: TRBD1; V: TRBV6-6; size: -; J: TRBJ2-7; CDR3: CASSYPDRAKEQYF; DNA: TGTGCCAGCAGTTACCCCGACAGGGCAAAGGAGCAGTACTTC
D: -; V: TRBV5-8; size: -; J: TRBJ1-1; CDR3: CASSWEGGSNTEAFF; DNA: TGTGCCAGCAGCTGGGAGGGAGGGTCGAACACTGAAGCTTTCTTT
D: -; V: TRBV30; size: -; J: TRBJ1-2; CDR3: CAWSVRSNYGYTF; DNA: TGTGCCTGGAGTGTACGGTCGAACTATGGCTACACCTTC
D: TRBD1; V: TRBV2; size: -; J: TRBJ1-2; CDR3: CASSLGQGSSGYTF; DNA: TGTGCCAGCTCGTTAGGACAGGGATCGAGCGGCTACACCTTC
D: -; V: TRBV18; size: -; J: TRBJ2-1; CDR3: CASSPMVGEGNEQFF; DNA: TGTGCCAGCTCACCAATGGTAGGAGAGGGCAATGAGCAGTTCTTC
D: TRBD1; V: TRBV9; size: -; J: TRBJ2-5; CDR3: CASSAMTGLGETQYF; DNA: TGTGCCAGCAGCGCAATGACAGGGTTAGGAGAGACCCAGTACTTC
D: TRBD1; V: TRBV10-2; size: -; J: TRBJ2-7; CDR3: CASSVDREIHEQYF; DNA: TGCGCCAGCTCCGTTGACAGGGAAATCCACGAGCAGTACTTC
D: -; V: TRBV4-1; size: -; J: TRBJ2-7; CDR3: CASSPRVSYEQYF; DNA: TGCGCCAGCAGCCCTAGAGTTTCCTACGAGCAGTACTTC
D: -; V: TRBV5-1; size: -; J: TRBJ2-3; CDR3: CASSPTGRVTDTQYF; DNA: TGCGCCAGCAGCCCTACAGGGAGAGTCACAGATACGCAGTATTTT
D: -; V: TRBV10-3; size: -; J: TRBJ1-1; CDR3: CAISGGGRASANTEAFF; DNA: TGTGCCATCAGCGGGGGGGGCAGGGCCTCCGCCAACACTGAAGCTTTCTTT
D: -; V: TRBV30; size: -; J: TRBJ2-3; CDR3: CAWSVGGAEYF; DNA: TGTGCCTGGAGTGTTGGGGGGGCAGAGTATTTT
D: -; V: TRBV18; size: -; J: TRBJ1-1; CDR3: CASSPPLRNTEAFF; DNA: TGTGCCAGCTCACCACCACTTAGGAACACTGAAGCTTTCTTT
D: -; V: TRBV7-9; size: few; J: TRBJ2-2; CDR3: CASRLTKDSTGELFF; DNA: TGTGCCAGCAGACTAACGAAGGACAGCACCGGGGAGCTGTTTTTT
D: -; V: TRBV13; size: -; J: TRBJ2-1; CDR3: CASSSDRTYNEQFF; DNA: TGTGCCAGCAGCTCCGACAGGACCTACAATGAGCAGTTCTTC
D: -; V: TRBV9; size: -; J: TRBJ2-5; CDR3: CASSVGGPTETQYF; DNA: TGTGCCAGCAGCGTAGGAGGTCCGACAGAGACCCAGTACTTC
D: -; V: TRBV4-1; size: -; J: TRBJ1-5; CDR3: CASSQGGGTISNQPQHF; DNA: TGCGCCAGCAGCCAAGGAGGGGGGACTATTAGCAATCAGCCCCAGCATTTT
D: TRBD2; V: TRBV27; size: once; J: TRBJ2-1; CDR3: CASRGLRDNEQFF; DNA: TGTGCCAGCAGGGGACTACGGGACAATGAGCAGTTCTTC
D: -; V: TRBV11-3; size: once; J: TRBJ2-7; CDR3: CASSDSYEQYF; DNA: TGTGCCAGCAGCGACAGCTACGAGCAGTACTTC
D: -; V: TRBV18; size: -; J: TRBJ1-6; CDR3: CASSPSGGNSPLHF; DNA: TGTGCCAGCTCACCCTCCGGGGGAAATTCACCCCTCCACTTT
D: -; V: TRBV12-5; size: -; J: TRBJ1-1; CDR3: CASGLAGGTEAFF; DNA: TGTGCTAGTGGTTTGGCCGGGGGGACTGAAGCTTTCTTT
D: -; V: TRBV4-1; size: -; J: TRBJ1-5; CDR3: CASSQEEAPGQPQHF; DNA: TGCGCCAGCAGCCAAGAAGAGGCGCCCGGTCAGCCCCAGCATTTT
D: TRBD1; V: TRBV5-1; size: -; J: TRBJ1-4; CDR3: CASSLGQGAATNEKLFF; DNA: TGCGCCAGCAGCTTGGGTCAGGGGGCCGCAACTAATGAAAAACTGTTTTTT
D: -; V: TRBV19; size: -; J: TRBJ1-5; CDR3: CASSIHSVHQPQHF; DNA: TGTGCCAGTAGTATCCACAGTGTCCATCAGCCCCAGCATTTT
D: -; V: TRBV5-4; size: -; J: TRBJ2-2; CDR3: CASTANTGELFF; DNA: TGTGCCAGCACCGCGAACACCGGGGAGCTGTTTTTT
D: -; V: TRBV27; size: once; J: TRBJ2-5; CDR3: CASRLGRAGETQYF; DNA: TGTGCCAGCAGGCTGGGCAGGGCAGGAGAGACCCAGTACTTC
D: TRBD1; V: TRBV25-1; size: -; J: TRBJ1-1; CDR3: CASSPPTGRNTEAFF; DNA: TGTGCCAGCAGTCCGCCGACAGGGCGGAACACTGAAGCTTTCTTT